Following are 27 T cell receptor beta chains from one sample sequenced in a study of T cell responses to AZD1222 COVID-19 vaccine. Here immunoSEQ multiplex PCR was the method, and the copy in TCRdb shows in-frame clones only, minus some. The sample has around 250,000 clones, approximately 93% seen once; the top ten hold 0.55%. Sequenced here: peripheral blood, sampled on day 0 of AZD1222 vaccination. Source of these receptors: an adult in good health.

The rearrangement links TRBV28 to TRBJ2-2, with D tentatively TRBD1 or TRBD2 (6 bases each). The CDR3 runs 13 residues. Germline V lookup: CDR1 MDHEN, CDR2 SYDVKM. V gave up 6 bases and J gave up 7 bases, with 12 bases separating them. The CDR3: CASRRGQIGELFF. In nucleotides, the CDR3 is TGTGCCAGCAGACGGGGGCAAATCGGGGAGCTGTTTTTT.

This clone occurred a few times. This chain connects TRBV3-1 (or the pseudogene TRBV3-2) to TRBJ1-2, with TRBD1 identical over 9 bases. CDR1 is LGHDT, CDR2 YNNKEL, per germline (reference sequence). With V trimmed by 3 bases and J by 2 bases, 7 bases remained unmatched. This CDR3 is 16 amino acids long. The CDR3 protein is CASSHHRGLRNYGYTF. Here the CDR3 DNA reads TGTGCCAGCAGCCACCACAGGGGGCTGAGGAACTATGGCTACACCTTC.

The chain recombines TRBV15 with TRBJ1-5; D not certain. V lost 8 bases, J lost 5 bases, and 13 bases lay in between. In germline, CDR1 is LNHNV, CDR2 YYDKDF (reference sequence). The CDR3 loop spans 13 amino acids. CDR3 region: CATAEGGDQPQHF. In DNA, the CDR3 is TGTGCCACCGCCGAGGGTGGAGATCAGCCCCAGCATTTT.

The V gene is TRBV25-1, the J gene TRBJ1-1; D not certain. From germline, CDR1 is MGHDK and CDR2 SYGVNS. Trimming took off 1 base at V and 0 bases at J, with 9 bases between the two ends. CDR3 length: 15 amino acids. In nucleotides, the CDR3 is TGTGCCAGCAGTGAATCGACTATTCTGAACACTGAAGCTTTCTTT. Protein: CASSESTILNTEAFF.

V gene TRBV5-6 combines with J gene TRBJ1-2; the match to TRBD1 covers 10 bases. CDR1 is SGHDT and CDR2 is YYEEEE in the germline V gene. The CDR3 spans 13 residues. The CDR3 loop is CATGQGSLFGYTF. The CDR3 nucleotides read TGTGCGACGGGACAGGGGTCCCTCTTTGGCTACACCTTC. The variable domain in full, completed from reference TRBV5-6 and TRBJ1-2, reads DAGVTQSPTHLIKTRGQQVTLRCSPKSGHDTVSWYQQALGQGPQFIFQYYEEEERQRGNFPDRFSGHQFPNYSSELNVNALLLGDSALYLCATGQGSLFGYTFGSGTRLTVV.

This chain uses TRBV18 with TRBJ1-2; D is unclear. The ends were cut back, 6 bases at V and 4 bases at J, with 12 bases in the middle. The CDR3 loop spans 13 amino acids. The V gene's germline CDR1 is KGHSH and CDR2 LQKENI. The CDR3 reads CASSGQELYGYTF. CDR3 DNA sequence: TGTGCCAGCTCGGGCCAAGAACTCTATGGCTACACCTTC.

The chain uses TRBV30 and TRBJ1-2; perhaps TRBD1 as D (5 bases). CDR3 length: 11 residues. V gave up 1 base and J gave up 7 bases, with 7 bases separating them. Germline CDR1 and CDR2: GTSNPN and SVGIG (reference sequence). The CDR3 DNA is TGTGCCTGGAGTGACAGGTTTGGCTACACCTTC. Residues: CAWSDRFGYTF.

The chain uses TRBV13 and TRBJ2-1; 10 bases fit TRBD2. Germline V lookup: CDR1 PRHDT, CDR2 FYEKMQ (reference sequence). Trimming took 4 bases from V and 0 from J; bases not matched to a gene: 9. CDR3 length: 18 amino acids. For the CDR3, the DNA is TGTGCCAGCAGCTCCCGAACTAGCGGGGTTAGCTCCTACAATGAGCAGTTCTTC. As protein: CASSSRTSGVSSYNEQFF.

This chain links TRBV5-4 with TRBJ2-7; possibly TRBD1 or TRBD2 for D (5 bases each). Germline CDR1 SGHNT, CDR2 YYREEE (reference sequence). Deletions cut 3 bases from V and 6 bases from J, with 19 bases between. This CDR3 spans 15 amino acids. The CDR3 DNA is TGTGCCAGCAGCTCCCGCGTGGGGGACCAAGGCGAGCAGTACTTC. It codes for CASSSRVGDQGEQYF.

This clone was detected only a few times. The chain uses TRBV25-1 and TRBJ1-1, with D unclear. The ends were cut back, 8 bases at V and 2 bases at J, with 12 bases in the middle. From germline, CDR1 is MGHDK and CDR2 SYGVNS. The CDR3 covers 13 residues. The CDR3 protein is CASVPDTNTEAFF. CDR3 nucleotides: TGTGCCAGCGTACCTGACACCAACACTGAAGCTTTCTTT. The whole variable domain, remainder taken from reference TRBV25-1 and TRBJ1-1, is EADIYQTPRYLVIGTGKKITLECSQTMGHDKMYWYQQDPGMELHLIHYSYGVNSTEKGDLSSESTVSRIRTEHFPLTLESARPSHTSQYLCASVPDTNTEAFFGQGTRLTVV.

The rearrangement links TRBV28 to TRBJ1-1, with D perhaps matching TRBD1 (6 bases). Looked up from germline, CDR1 is MDHEN and CDR2 is SYDVKM. The CDR3 has 13 amino acids. Trimming left V 5 bases short and J 2 bases short, with 9 bases between. The CDR3 here is CASSLDSNTEAFF. The CDR3 DNA reads as TGTGCCAGCAGTCTGGACAGCAACACTGAAGCTTTCTTT.

This sequence joins TRBV27 and TRBJ2-7; 9 bases map to TRBD2. The CDR3 is made up of 17 amino acids. CDR1 is MNHEY, CDR2 SMNVEV, per germline (reference sequence). V lost 6 bases and J lost 0; bases outside the gene matches: 12. The CDR3 sequence is CASSPTSGRTFSYEQYF. DNA of the CDR3: TGTGCCAGCAGCCCTACTAGCGGGCGTACCTTCTCCTACGAGCAGTACTTC.

This chain joins TRBV29-1 and TRBJ1-2, with a weak D call TRBD1 (5 bases). This CDR3 is built from 14 residues. Per germline, CDR1 SQVTM and CDR2 ANQGSEA. The germline V and J ends were trimmed by 8 bases and 1 base, with 17 bases remaining between them. The CDR3 here is CSTRQPEDNYGYTF. As DNA, the CDR3 is TGCAGCACTCGACAGCCGGAGGATAACTATGGCTACACCTTC.

The chain couples TRBV4-1 to TRBJ1-3; possibly TRBD1 for D (5 bases). CDR3 length equals 16 residues. Deletions cut 0 bases from V and 2 bases from J, with 11 bases between. The germline gives CDR1 MGHRA, CDR2 YSYEKL. The CDR3 DNA is TGCGCCAGCAGCCAAGAAGGGGCGGTCACTGGAAACACCATATATTTT. The encoded protein is CASSQEGAVTGNTIYF.

The J gene is TRBJ1-2, the V gene TRBV5-1; D is ambiguous. The CDR3 is made up of 14 amino acids. With 0 bases removed from V and 3 bases from J, the gap between germline ends came to 9 bases. The germline V gene has CDR1 SGHRS and CDR2 YFSETQ. Here the CDR3 DNA reads TGCGCCAGCAGCTTGGCCCTGTCAGACTATGGCTACACCTTC. This gives the protein CASSLALSDYGYTF.

The gene calls are TRBV23-1 and TRBJ2-1; 8 positions match TRBD2. TRBV23-1 falls under the ORF class, with uncertain function. This CDR3 has 16 amino acids. The V and J ends lost 6 bases and 6 bases, in that order; junction bases with no gene match: 13. Here the CDR3 DNA reads TGCGCCAGCAGCCCCCGGGGACGGGAGGGCCTCAATGAGCAGTTCTTC. Its translation: CASSPRGREGLNEQFF.

The chain couples TRBV18 to TRBJ1-5, with 8 bases matching TRBD1. After removal of 6 bases from V and 15 bases from J, the junction contained 13 bases not matched to a gene. There are 13 residues in the CDR3. Germline CDR1 is KGHSH and CDR2 is LQKENI. CDR3 sequence: CASSLDSDRGPHF. CDR3 nucleotides: TGTGCCAGCTCCCTCGATTCTGACAGGGGACCGCATTTT.

This chain connects TRBV4-2 to TRBJ2-2; no clear D gene. From germline, CDR1 is LGHNA and CDR2 YNFKEQ. Between the trimmed V and J ends, which lost 0 bases and 7 bases, there was a span of 15 bases. This CDR3 is 16 amino acids long. The CDR3 DNA reads as TGTGCCAGCAGCCAAGATCTCGGTCCCCCGAGCGGGGAGCTGTTTTTT. It yields the protein CASSQDLGPPSGELFF.

This sequence joins TRBV5-1 and TRBJ2-7; D could derive from TRBD1 or TRBD2 (5 bases each). CDR3 length: 13 amino acids. Germline V gene data show CDR1 as SGHRS and CDR2 as YFSETQ. V gave up 0 bases and J gave up 6 bases, with 10 bases separating them. In nucleotides, the CDR3 is TGCGCCAGCAGCTTGGGAGGGGCCCTCGAGCAGTACTTC. This codes for CASSLGGALEQYF.

This sequence joins TRBV12-5 and TRBJ1-2; 7 nucleotides align to TRBD1. Germline-derived CDR1 and CDR2 are LGHNT and FRNRAP. The CDR3 is 12 residues long. V lost 5 bases, J lost 8 bases, and 5 bases stayed unmatched. The CDR3 coding sequence is TGTGCTAGTGGTAGACAGGGTCGGGGCTACACCTTC. This gives the protein CASGRQGRGYTF. Using reference TRBV12-5 and TRBJ1-2 for the parts outside the CDR3, the full variable domain is DARVTQTPRHKVTEMGQEVTMRCQPILGHNTVFWYRQTMMQGLELLAYFRNRAPLDDSGMPKDRFSAEMPDATLATLKIQPSEPRDSAVYFCASGRQGRGYTFGSGTRLTVV.

This rearrangement joins TRBV6-2 or TRBV6-3 to TRBJ1-1; D gene uncertain. Germline V gene data show CDR1 as MNHEY and CDR2 as SVGEGT. The CDR3 extends over 13 amino acids. Trimming pared 2 bases from V and 1 base from J, leaving 5 bases between. Here the CDR3 reads CASSYLQNTEAFF. CDR3 DNA: TGTGCCAGCAGTTACCTTCAGAACACTGAAGCTTTCTTT.

This clone appeared a single time. J is TRBJ2-7 and V is TRBV28, with 9 bases identical to TRBD1. The CDR3 sequence is 15 residues long. Germline values: CDR1 MDHEN, CDR2 SYDVKM. Trimming at V came to 6 bases and at J to 4 bases, leaving 10 bases not matched to a gene. The CDR3 region is CASRIPGQGWYEQYF. CDR3 DNA sequence: TGTGCCAGCAGGATACCGGGACAGGGTTGGTACGAGCAGTACTTC. Complete variable domain (other parts from reference TRBV28 and TRBJ2-7): DVKVTQSSRYLVKRTGEKVFLECVQDMDHENMFWYRQDPGLGLRLIYFSYDVKMKEKGDIPEGYSVSREKKERFSLILESASTNQTSMYLCASRIPGQGWYEQYFGPGTRLTVT.

The V call is TRBV7-8, the J call TRBJ1-2, with 9 positions matching TRBD1. The length of the CDR3 is 14 residues. Germline trimming cut 4 bases from V and 6 bases from J; bases unmatched to any gene: 6. The germline V gene encodes CDR1 SGHVS and CDR2 FQNEAQ. The DNA of the CDR3 is TGTGCCAGCAGCTCCCCGGGACAGGGCGATGGCTACACCTTC. The encoded protein is CASSSPGQGDGYTF.

This clone was seen a handful of times. The chain recombines TRBV9 with TRBJ2-2, with D uncertain. With 6 bases removed from V and 9 bases from J, the gap between germline ends came to 3 bases. This CDR3 has 9 residues. Germline values: CDR1 SGDLS, CDR2 YYNGEE. CDR3 DNA: TGTGCCAGCATACGGGAGCTGTTTTTT. Translated: CASIRELFF. The variable domain in full, completed from reference TRBV9 and TRBJ2-2, reads DSGVTQTPKHLITATGQRVTLRCSPRSGDLSVYWYQQSLDQGLQFLIQYYNGEERAKGNILERFSAQQFPDLHSELNLSSLELGDSALYFCASIRELFFGEGSRLTVL.

The rearrangement links TRBV28 to TRBJ2-7, with 9 positions matching TRBD1. The ends lost 3 bases at V and 2 bases at J; junction bases unmatched: 5. CDR3 size: 15 residues. Germline CDR1 and CDR2: MDHEN and SYDVKM. CDR3 sequence: CASSFPDRGAYEQYF. In DNA form, the CDR3 reads TGTGCCAGCAGTTTCCCTGACAGGGGGGCCTACGAGCAGTACTTC.

This clone appeared a single time. The V call is TRBV24-1, the J call TRBJ1-2, with 9 bases identical to TRBD1. Germline CDR1 is KGHDR and CDR2 is SFDVKD. This CDR3 has 16 amino acids. V shed 4 bases, J shed 7 bases, and the junction held 12 bases outside the gene matches. CDR3 sequence (DNA): TGTGCCACCAGTGACCCAAACAGGGGGCGCTTAGGTGGCTACACCTTC. This sequence encodes CATSDPNRGRLGGYTF.

This sequence joins TRBV10-3 and TRBJ2-7; 8 bases are a match to TRBD1. V lost 6 bases and J lost 3; bases outside the gene matches: 4. Germline V gives CDR1 ENHRY, CDR2 SYGVKD. The length of the CDR3 is 13 residues. CDR3 amino acids: CAIRSGGIYEQYF. The DNA for the CDR3 is TGTGCCATCAGATCAGGGGGCATCTACGAGCAGTACTTC.